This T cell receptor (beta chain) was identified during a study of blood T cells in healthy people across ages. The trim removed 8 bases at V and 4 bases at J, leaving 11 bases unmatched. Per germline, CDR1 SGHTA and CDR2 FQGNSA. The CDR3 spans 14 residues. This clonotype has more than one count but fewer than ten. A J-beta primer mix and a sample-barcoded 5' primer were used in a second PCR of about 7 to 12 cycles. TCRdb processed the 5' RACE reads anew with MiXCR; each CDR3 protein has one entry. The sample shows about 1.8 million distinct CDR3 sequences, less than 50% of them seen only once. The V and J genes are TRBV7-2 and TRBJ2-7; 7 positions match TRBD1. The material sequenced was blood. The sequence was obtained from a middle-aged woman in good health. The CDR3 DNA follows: TGTGCCAGCGGGGATACAGGGGTGGGTTACGAGCAGTACTTC. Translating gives CASGDTGVGYEQYF.